These 30 T cell receptor beta chains share one sample of origin, sequenced in a study of PD-1 blockade in mismatch repair-deficient tumors. Sequenced by immunoSEQ multiplex PCR; TCRdb stores in-frame clones only, minus some. The table has some 120,000 clones, roughly 90% seen once. The sequenced sample was peripheral blood, obtained approximately 73 weeks after starting pembrolizumab. The receptors were gathered from an adult with mismatch repair-deficient cancer.

The chain links TRBV6-6 to TRBJ2-1; D perhaps matches TRBD2 (6 bases). This CDR3 region has 13 residues. Trimming left V 5 bases short and J 3 bases short, with 8 bases between. Germline V lookup: CDR1 MNHNY, CDR2 SVGAGI (reference sequence). The CDR3: CASSGGFYNEQFF. As DNA, the CDR3 is TGTGCCAGCAGTGGGGGGTTCTACAATGAGCAGTTCTTC.

The CDR3 coding sequence is TGCGCCAGCAGCCAAGTACAACTCACAGATACGCAGTATTTT. It specifies CASSQVQLTDTQYF. The chain links TRBV4-3 to TRBJ2-3, with D uncertain. CDR1 is LGHNA, CDR2 YSLEER, per germline. The CDR3 consists of 14 residues. Trimming removed 1 base at V and 2 bases at J, with 7 bases between.

This clone has only one observation. The chain couples TRBV15 to TRBJ2-6; perhaps TRBD1 as D (5 bases). Trimming took off 6 bases at V and 0 bases at J, with 9 bases between the two ends. Germline CDR1 LNHNV, CDR2 YYDKDF (reference sequence). This CDR3 has 15 residues. This chain's CDR3 is CATSTGTSGANVLTF. For the CDR3, the DNA is TGTGCCACCAGTACAGGAACCTCTGGGGCCAACGTCCTGACTTTC.

The chain uses TRBV9 and TRBJ2-2; TRBD2 matches at 7 bases. In germline, CDR1 is SGDLS, CDR2 YYNGEE. The V and J ends lost 4 bases and 7 bases, in that order; junction bases with no gene match: 10. The CDR3 spans 15 residues. The CDR3 DNA follows: TGTGCCAGCAGCCAGGCGGGCGGGAGCCACGGGGAGCTGTTTTTT. It codes for CASSQAGGSHGELFF. The whole variable domain, filled in from reference TRBV9 and TRBJ2-2, reads DSGVTQTPKHLITATGQRVTLRCSPRSGDLSVYWYQQSLDQGLQFLIQYYNGEERAKGNILERFSAQQFPDLHSELNLSSLELGDSALYFCASSQAGGSHGELFFGEGSRLTVL.

The V call is TRBV6-1, the J call TRBJ2-2; TRBD2 is a possible D gene (5 bases). CDR1 MNHNS and CDR2 SASEGT come from the germline V gene. V was cut by 0 bases and J by 4 bases, with 9 bases left in between. The CDR3 loop spans 15 amino acids. The CDR3 here is CASSEARGPTGELFF. The CDR3 region has the DNA TGTGCCAGCAGTGAAGCGCGCGGGCCCACCGGGGAGCTGTTTTTT.

CDR3: CASSDDREVAYEQYF. The CDR3 region has the DNA TGTGCCAGCAGTGACGACAGGGAGGTTGCCTACGAGCAGTACTTC. The J gene is TRBJ2-7, the V gene TRBV6-1; tentative D call: TRBD1 (7 bases). CDR1 and CDR2 (germline): MNHNS, SASEGT. This CDR3 region has 15 residues. V was trimmed by 3 bases and J by 2 bases, leaving 14 bases between them.

The rearrangement links TRBV7-9 to TRBJ2-1, with D unclear. The V and J ends lost 5 bases and 2 bases respectively, with 19 bases between them. The germline CDR1 and CDR2 sequences are SEHNR and FQNEAQ (reference sequence). This CDR3 is 17 amino acids long. The CDR3 DNA sequence: TGTGCCAGCAGCCCAGCTCTTAGGATTTACGCCTACAATGAGCAGTTCTTC. Protein sequence: CASSPALRIYAYNEQFF.

This sequence joins TRBV28 and TRBJ2-3; possibly TRBD1 for D (6 bases). Trimming took 3 bases from V and 2 from J, leaving 15 bases between them. Germline lookup yields CDR1 MDHEN and CDR2 SYDVKM. The CDR3 has 16 residues. CDR3 DNA: TGTGCCAGCAGTTTCCTTCTGGGGGCCTTCACAGATACGCAGTATTTT. Protein: CASSFLLGAFTDTQYF. Full variable domain (outside the CDR3, taken from reference TRBV28 and TRBJ2-3): DVKVTQSSRYLVKRTGEKVFLECVQDMDHENMFWYRQDPGLGLRLIYFSYDVKMKEKGDIPEGYSVSREKKERFSLILESASTNQTSMYLCASSFLLGAFTDTQYFGPGTRLTVL.

V usage is TRBV28 and J usage is TRBJ2-7; D not certain. The germline V gene has CDR1 MDHEN and CDR2 SYDVKM. There are 13 residues in the CDR3. V was shortened by 2 bases and J by 3 bases, with 8 bases between the two germline ends. This CDR3 is CASSLGVNYEQYF. CDR3 DNA: TGTGCCAGCAGTTTAGGGGTGAACTACGAGCAGTACTTC. Together with reference TRBV28 and TRBJ2-7, the CDR3 gives the full variable domain: DVKVTQSSRYLVKRTGEKVFLECVQDMDHENMFWYRQDPGLGLRLIYFSYDVKMKEKGDIPEGYSVSREKKERFSLILESASTNQTSMYLCASSLGVNYEQYFGPGTRLTVT.

This clone appeared once. The rearrangement links TRBV11-2 to TRBJ2-7; the D is unclear. The V end lost 5 bases, the J end lost 4 bases, and 12 bases lay between the germline ends. The CDR3 is 13 amino acids. The germline CDR1 and CDR2 sequences are SGHAT and FQNNGV. The CDR3: CASSPTTLYEQYF. CDR3 in DNA: TGTGCCAGCAGCCCCACGACTCTATACGAGCAGTACTTC.

This clone was detected only once. The chain employs TRBV25-1 and TRBJ2-7; D may be TRBD1 (5 bases). Germline CDR1 reads MGHDK; CDR2 reads SYGVNS. Between the trimmed V and J ends, which lost 3 bases and 2 bases, there was a span of 17 bases. The CDR3 is 16 amino acids. The CDR3 bases are TGTGCCAGCAGTGACGTCCGGAGAAGGGGTACCTACGAGCAGTACTTC. Protein sequence: CASSDVRRRGTYEQYF.

This clone was counted between two and nine times. V is TRBV27 and J is TRBJ2-3; 8 nucleotides line up with TRBD1. The CDR3 has 13 amino acids. The V and J ends lost 9 bases and 3 bases, in that order; junction bases with no gene match: 5. Germline CDR1 MNHEY, CDR2 SMNVEV (reference sequence). CDR3 amino acids: CASTGGRTDTQYF. The CDR3 region has the DNA TGTGCCAGTACAGGGGGAAGGACAGATACGCAGTATTTT.

This clone was picked up a small number of times. J is TRBJ1-1 and V is TRBV7-3; TRBD1 might be the D (6 bases). Germline V gene lookup returns CDR1 SGHTA and CDR2 FQGTGA. Trimming left V 3 bases short and J 5 bases short, with 16 bases between. This CDR3 has 15 amino acids. The chain's CDR3 is CASSLSGGAGTEAFF. DNA of the CDR3: TGTGCCAGCAGCTTGAGCGGGGGCGCGGGGACTGAAGCTTTCTTT.

V and J are TRBV27 and TRBJ2-5; possible D gene TRBD1, 7 bases. Germline CDR1 is MNHEY and CDR2 is SMNVEV (reference sequence). CDR3 length equals 14 residues. Trimming removed 6 bases at V and 2 bases at J, with 13 bases between. The DNA for the CDR3 is TGTGCCAGCAGGCGCCAGGGGGGACAAGAGACCCAGTACTTC. This sequence encodes CASRRQGGQETQYF.

The chain has TRBV28 and TRBJ1-5, with a tentative D call TRBD1 (5 bases). This CDR3 has 14 amino acids. Trimming stripped 3 bases from V and 6 bases from J, with 12 bases between. CDR1 is MDHEN and CDR2 is SYDVKM in the germline V gene. The CDR3 loop is CASSFEGLGQPQHF. Written as DNA, the CDR3 is TGTGCCAGCAGTTTCGAGGGGCTGGGTCAGCCCCAGCATTTT.

V usage is TRBV4-2 and J usage is TRBJ2-4; 7 nucleotides agree with TRBD1. The germline V gene has CDR1 LGHNA and CDR2 YNFKEQ. The CDR3 spans 15 residues. J lost 1 base, V lost 4 bases, and 4 bases had no gene match. The CDR3 sequence is CASSPTTGAKNIQYF. DNA of the CDR3: TGTGCCAGCAGCCCTACGACAGGGGCCAAAAACATTCAGTACTTC.

The chain is built from TRBV27 and TRBJ2-1; no firm D call. The germline gives CDR1 MNHEY, CDR2 SMNVEV (reference sequence). The CDR3 spans 14 residues. Trimming took 2 bases from V and 9 from J, leaving 14 bases between them. CDR3 loop: CASSLGLKGFEQFF. CDR3 bases: TGTGCCAGCAGTTTAGGTCTTAAGGGTTTTGAGCAGTTCTTC.

The chain is built from TRBV19 and TRBJ1-2; D uncertain. CDR1 is LNHDA and CDR2 is SQIVND in the germline V gene (reference sequence). V was trimmed by 3 bases and J by 4 bases, leaving 12 bases between them. The CDR3 loop spans 14 amino acids. CDR3 loop: CASSIRLGFYGYTF. Here the CDR3 DNA reads TGTGCCAGTAGTATCCGACTGGGTTTCTATGGCTACACCTTC.

V gene TRBV27 combines with J gene TRBJ2-2; D remains ambiguous. The CDR3 is made up of 13 amino acids. The germline V gene has CDR1 MNHEY and CDR2 SMNVEV (reference sequence). V was pared by 3 bases and J by 6 bases, with 8 bases between. The CDR3 region is CASSFAPPGELFF. The CDR3, as DNA: TGTGCCAGCAGTTTCGCCCCCCCCGGGGAGCTGTTTTTT.

The chain is built from TRBV9 and TRBJ2-1; TRBD1 agrees at 9 bases. The CDR3 is 16 amino acids. CDR1 is SGDLS, CDR2 YYNGEE, per germline. Unmatched junction bases numbered 4, after V lost 2 bases and J lost 1 base. The chain's CDR3 is CASSVRDRVSYNEQFF. CDR3 nucleotide sequence: TGTGCCAGCAGCGTTAGGGACAGGGTGTCCTACAATGAGCAGTTCTTC.

This clone occurred a few times. Other DNA sequences within the sample encode an identical CDR3. The chain recombines TRBV7-9 with TRBJ1-1; D is unresolved. Germline V gene sequence: CDR1 SEHNR, CDR2 FQNEAQ (reference sequence). The V end lost 3 bases, the J end lost 5 bases, and 4 bases lay between the germline ends. This CDR3 is built from 11 residues. CDR3 in amino acids: CASSLGTEAFF. CDR3 DNA sequence: TGTGCCAGCAGCTTGGGTACTGAAGCTTTCTTT.

The CDR3 reads CASSRAGTSGPTGNEQFF. CDR3 in DNA: TGCGCCAGCAGTCGCGCGGGGACTAGCGGGCCCACGGGCAATGAGCAGTTCTTC. The chain couples TRBV5-1 to TRBJ2-1, with 12 positions matching TRBD2. Germline CDR1 reads SGHRS; CDR2 reads YFSETQ. The V gene end was trimmed by 5 bases and the J gene end by 6 bases; junction bases not matched to a gene: 15. The CDR3 is 18 amino acids.

The J gene is TRBJ2-7, the V gene TRBV19; 9 nucleotides match TRBD1. Germline CDR1 reads LNHDA; CDR2 reads SQIVND (reference sequence). The CDR3 length is 15 residues. With 5 bases clipped from V and 2 bases from J, the junction kept 7 bases outside the gene matches. The CDR3 nucleotides are TGTGCCAGTAGTTACCGGGACAGGGATCCCTACGAGCAGTACTTC. The encoded protein is CASSYRDRDPYEQYF.

The chain uses TRBV7-2 and TRBJ2-7; TRBD2 might be the D (6 bases). Germline V lookup: CDR1 SGHTA, CDR2 FQGNSA. This CDR3 is 14 amino acids long. V lost 5 bases, J lost 1 base, and 12 bases lay in between. The CDR3 protein is CASSPNGGSYEQYF. CDR3 bases: TGTGCCAGCAGCCCAAACGGGGGTTCCTACGAGCAGTACTTC.

A remark on this clone: Other DNA sequences in the same sample also yield this CDR3. The rearrangement uses TRBV5-1 and TRBJ2-7, with 11 bases aligning to TRBD1. With 0 bases clipped from V and 2 bases from J, the junction kept 1 base outside the gene matches. This CDR3 has 15 amino acids. CDR1 and CDR2 (germline): SGHRS, YFSETQ. The CDR3 DNA sequence: TGCGCCAGCAGCTTGGGGACAGGGGGCCCCTACGAGCAGTACTTC. Protein sequence: CASSLGTGGPYEQYF.

The V call is TRBV5-1, the J call TRBJ2-2; a possible D gene is TRBD1 (6 bases). The CDR3 runs 13 residues. Germline V gene lookup returns CDR1 SGHRS and CDR2 YFSETQ. V lost 10 bases to trimming and J lost 7 bases, with 17 bases between them. This chain's CDR3 is CAVRQVMDGELFF. The CDR3 DNA sequence: TGCGCCGTTCGACAGGTTATGGACGGGGAGCTGTTTTTT.

This chain joins TRBV30 and TRBJ2-5, with TRBD1 identical over 12 bases. Germline assignment: CDR1 GTSNPN and CDR2 SVGIG (reference sequence). The CDR3 length is 15 residues. Unmatched junction bases numbered 7, after V lost 4 bases and J lost 4 bases. In nucleotides, the CDR3 is TGTGCCTGGACCTTCCGGGACAGGGGGCGAGAGACCCAGTACTTC. Encoded protein: CAWTFRDRGRETQYF.

The chain employs TRBV6-5 and TRBJ2-5; tentative D call: TRBD1 (5 bases). Germline lookup yields CDR1 MNHEY and CDR2 SVGAGI. V was trimmed by 2 bases and J by 5 bases, leaving 15 bases between them. This CDR3 region has 15 residues. The CDR3 reads CASSYNFQGGETQYF. CDR3 in DNA: TGTGCCAGCAGTTACAATTTCCAGGGTGGGGAGACCCAGTACTTC.

This clone has more than one count but fewer than ten. The chain is built from TRBV18 and TRBJ2-3, with 7 bases fitting TRBD2. The CDR3 runs to 14 residues. Germline loops: CDR1 KGHSH, CDR2 LQKENI. With 4 bases clipped from V and 4 bases from J, the junction kept 5 bases outside the gene matches. The CDR3 protein is CASSQGTSADTQYF. In nucleotides, the CDR3 is TGTGCCAGCTCACAAGGTACTAGCGCAGATACGCAGTATTTT.

CDR3 in amino acids: CASSTGTYQETQYF. CDR3 nucleotides: TGTGCCAGCAGTACAGGGACCTACCAAGAGACCCAGTACTTC. V is TRBV27 and J is TRBJ2-5; tentatively, D is TRBD1 (6 bases). The germline gives CDR1 MNHEY, CDR2 SMNVEV (reference sequence). The CDR3 has 14 amino acids. Trimming took 5 bases from V and 0 from J, leaving 10 bases between them.